One and the same sample provided the 8 T cell receptor beta chains below, sequenced in a study of Graves' ophthalmopathy and Graves' hyperthyroidism. Amplified TCR beta CDR3 regions were obtained using RNA transcripts as template. First-round RT-PCR with HTBI primers preceded a second-round multiplex PCR. TCRdb analysed the multiplex PCR reads with MiXCR anew, one entry per CDR3 protein. Among about 700,000 distinct CDR3 sequences, about 38% were seen once, and the ten largest hold over 2.5%. The sequencing input was peripheral blood. These receptors originate from an adult man with Graves' ophthalmopathy.

CDR3 nucleotide sequence: TGTGCCAGCAGTCGGTGGTCGACAGTC. The encoded protein is CASSRWSTV. The chain has TRBV2 and TRBJ2-7; D gene uncertain. Germline CDR1 SNHLY, CDR2 FYNNEI. The CDR3 totals 9 residues.

The genes are TRBV6-1 and TRBJ2-7, with 8 bases that match TRBD1. V lost 4 bases and J lost 4; bases outside the gene matches: 6. The CDR3 is 14 amino acids. Germline V CDR1 and CDR2: MNHNS, SASEGT. The CDR3 is CASSGAGGTYEQYF. The CDR3 coding sequence is TGTGCCAGCAGTGGGGCAGGGGGCACTTACGAGCAGTACTTC.

Many counts were recorded for this clonotype. The chain uses TRBV7-2 and TRBJ1-3; TRBD1 might be the D (5 bases). The V gene's germline CDR1 is SGHTA and CDR2 FQGNSA. The germline V and J ends were trimmed by 6 bases and 9 bases, with 12 bases remaining between them. The CDR3 length is 12 residues. The chain's CDR3 is CASSRRGGTIYF. The CDR3 bases are TGTGCCAGCAGTCGACGGGGCGGCACCATATATTTT.

This clonotype was seen repeatedly, ten times or more. The rearrangement links TRBV20-1 to TRBJ1-2, with D perhaps matching TRBD1 (5 bases). In germline, CDR1 is DFQATT, CDR2 SNEGSKA (reference sequence). The CDR3 totals 15 residues. Trimming took off 5 bases at V and 1 base at J, with 17 bases between the two ends. CDR3 loop: CSAPLLSGGNYGYTF. As DNA, the CDR3 is TGCAGTGCTCCCTTGCTTTCGGGGGGTAACTATGGCTACACCTTC.

There are a few counts of this clonotype. The chain is built from TRBV6-1 and TRBJ2-7; 11 bases agree with TRBD1. Germline V gene lookup returns CDR1 MNHNS and CDR2 SASEGT. J was trimmed by 6 bases and V by 0 bases; bases with no gene match: 7. There are 16 residues in the CDR3. This CDR3 is CASSEAAGTGGFEQYF. CDR3 bases: TGTGCCAGCAGTGAAGCCGCCGGGACAGGGGGATTCGAGCAGTACTTC.

The chain recombines TRBV15 with TRBJ1-2; no firm D call. Trimming shortened V by 3 bases and J by 6 bases, and 14 bases separated the two germline ends. The germline V gene has CDR1 LNHNV and CDR2 YYDKDF (reference sequence). CDR3 length equals 14 residues. The CDR3 DNA reads as TGTGCCACCAGCAGCCCCACTACCCTCGATGGCTACACCTTC. Translation: CATSSPTTLDGYTF.

The V call is TRBV12-3 or TRBV12-4, the J call TRBJ2-1, with no clear D. The CDR3 loop spans 15 amino acids. This chain's CDR3 is CASGLVLDGNNEQFF. Written as DNA, the CDR3 is TGTGCTAGTGGTTTGGTACTCGACGGTAACAATGAGCAGTTCTTC.

Comments on this clonotype: A much larger clone differs from this one at a single base, so this may be a read error. V usage is TRBV10-3 and J usage is TRBJ1-1, with D unresolved. Trimming took 5 bases from V and 1 from J, leaving 14 bases between them. Germline V gene data show CDR1 as ENHRY and CDR2 as SYGVKD. The CDR3 consists of 15 residues. The CDR3 is CAISYSASENTEAFF. For the CDR3, the DNA is TGTGCCATCAGTTACTCGGCAAGTGAGAACACTGAAGCTTTCTTT.